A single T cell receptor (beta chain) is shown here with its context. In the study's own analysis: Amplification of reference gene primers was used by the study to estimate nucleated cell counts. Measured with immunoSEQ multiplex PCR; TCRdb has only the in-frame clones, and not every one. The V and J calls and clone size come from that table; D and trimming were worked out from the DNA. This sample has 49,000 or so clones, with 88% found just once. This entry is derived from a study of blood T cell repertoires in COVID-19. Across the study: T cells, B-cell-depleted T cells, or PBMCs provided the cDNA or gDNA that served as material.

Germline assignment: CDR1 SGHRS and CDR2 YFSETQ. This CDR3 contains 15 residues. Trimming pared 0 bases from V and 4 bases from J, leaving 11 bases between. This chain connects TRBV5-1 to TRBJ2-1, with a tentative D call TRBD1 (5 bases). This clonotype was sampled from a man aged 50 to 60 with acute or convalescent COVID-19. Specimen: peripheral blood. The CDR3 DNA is TGCGCCAGCAGCTTGGCCCGGCAGGGTTACAATGAGCAGTTCTTC. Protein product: CASSLARQGYNEQFF.